What follows is one T cell receptor (beta chain) and its context. Other DNA sequences in this sample translate to the same CDR3. Germline V gene data show CDR1 as SGHTA and CDR2 as FQGNSA. The CDR3 contains 13 residues. The V and J ends lost 1 base and 1 base respectively, with 5 bases between them. The cohort comprised adults aged roughly 18 to 95 years residing in under 25 US areas. TCRdb keeps only in-frame clones here, not all; method: immunoSEQ multiplex PCR. The sample has about 210,000 clones; around 81% are singletons. These data are taken from a study of blood T cell repertoires in COVID-19. Study-wide background: Sources were T cells, B-cell-depleted T cells, or PBMCs; the material itself was cDNA or gDNA.

This chain joins TRBV7-2 and TRBJ2-7; D gene ambiguous. The sample comprised PBMCs or T cells enriched from blood (not recorded which). The TCR originated in a woman between 50 and 59 years old with acute COVID-19. In DNA, the CDR3 is TGTGCCAGCAGCTTAGACAGATCCTACGAGCAGTACTTC. This codes for CASSLDRSYEQYF.